This T cell receptor beta chain came from a study of blood T cells in healthy people across ages. Overall study results and limits: Roughly linearly, TCR beta diversity per million T cells fell as age increased. TCR beta diversity tracked closely with naive T cell percentage. A greater number of naive CD4+ cells and higher diversity distinguished long-lived donors from aged donors.

The germline V and J ends were trimmed by 2 bases and 1 base, with 8 bases remaining between them. CDR1 is SGHAT, CDR2 FQNNGV, per germline. The CDR3 has 14 amino acids. This clonotype showed up many times. The antigen is unknown. Combining a sample-barcoded 5' primer with a J-beta primer mix, a second PCR ran for roughly 7 to 12 cycles. TCRdb redid the calling of the 5' RACE reads with MiXCR, one entry per CDR3 protein. Among some 940,000 distinct CDR3 sequences listed, 25% to 30% were seen once. These data also formed part of another study, on T cells of mothers and their children. Per that paper: Slightly higher but non-significant overlap marked related mother-child pairs versus unrelated pairs.

The chain uses TRBV11-2 and TRBJ1-1, with D hard to call. The sequence derives from a woman aged 40-49 years in good health. The sequencing sample was made of blood. The CDR3 coding sequence is TGTGCCAGCAGCTTATCCTACAGGAACACTGAAGCTTTCTTT. This codes for CASSLSYRNTEAFF.